The clone carrying this TCR beta chain showed up just once. What it binds is not known. This entry comes from a study of cytomegalovirus exposure and HLA in healthy donors. General study findings and limits: The authors later linked a missense DCLRE1C variant to TCR beta V- and J-gene trimming.

Primers: 60 Vbeta forward and 13 Jbeta reverse. The assay was immunoSEQ multiplex PCR, and TCRdb's table has in-frame clones only and misses some. This table holds 95,000 to 110,000 clones, almost 80% found once. CDR3 size: 15 residues. The germline CDR1 and CDR2 sequences are SQVTM and ANQGSEA. Trimming took 7 bases from V and 1 from J; bases not matched to a gene: 11. The TCR sequence derives from a man in his fifties in good health and CMV-seropositive. V is TRBV29-1 and J is TRBJ1-1, with TRBD1 matching over 8 bases. The specimen was PBMCs. CDR3 nucleotides: TGCAGCGCCGAGGGGACGACAGGGGCGAACACTGAAGCTTTCTTT. Protein sequence: CSAEGTTGANTEAFF.